The clone carrying this TCR beta chain was observed a handful of times. Its antigen remains unidentified. This sample was taken from a study of T cells after yellow fever vaccination. Turning to the study itself: Those fractions that held only low numbers of cells were prepared using the SMART-Seq v4 Ultra Low Input RNA kit. Study outcomes and limitations: The secondary response showed a weaker magnitude and a faster peak, day 5 versus 15. Reappearance after the booster was seen for most primary-vaccination clones, at 95% to 96% CD4 and around 90% CD8.

The 5'RACE template-switching step produced TCR cDNA and added a universal primer site and UMIs. TCRdb re-derived calls from the 5' RACE reads in MiXCR, one entry per CDR3 protein. The sample has 450,000 to 550,000 distinct CDR3 sequences, 20% to 25% seen once. The receptor comes from a man in his late teens or twenties who received the YFV17D yellow fever vaccine. Sequenced material: PBMCs, taken approximately 22 days after the first yellow fever vaccination.

The CDR3 sequence is CSAREAPGGGNQPQHF. CDR3 sequence (DNA): TGCAGTGCTAGAGAGGCGCCAGGGGGCGGCAATCAGCCCCAGCATTTT. The V gene is TRBV20-1, the J gene TRBJ1-5, with TRBD1 identical over 8 bases. The CDR3 runs 16 residues. Germline V lookup: CDR1 DFQATT, CDR2 SNEGSKA (reference sequence). V trimming: 0 bases; J trimming: 2 bases; junction bases outside the gene matches: 6.